This T cell receptor beta chain comes out of a study of T cell repertoires in cytomegalovirus infection (dated by TCRdb to the late 2010s). Context from the whole study: Donor HLA type was relevant to the analysis, as public TCR beta signatures indicated carriage of CMV infection together with the matching HLA type.

The CDR3 runs 13 residues from the cysteine to the phenylalanine. Left in the record is the CDR3 DNA by itself, 39 bases read in frame from the first base. V and J lose 6 bases and 5 bases, and a span of 13 bases separates them. This clonotype came up many times. The antigen it recognizes is unknown. The sample holds no much larger clone one base away, and base qualities are not on file. Overall study outcomes, separate from this receptor: In both this cohort and an independent cohort of a few hundred donors, the cumulative frequency of public TCR beta family members distinguished carriers of CMV infection plus the relevant HLA type. The ex vivo response was dominated by HLA-C-restricted CMV-specific TCR beta clonotypes, and the single most frequent clonotype in two of eight donors was supplied by these HLA-C-restricted clonotypes.

The data were produced on an Illumina HiSeq 1500. TCRdb applied fastp at Q25 and MiXCR to the public reads, then kept only in-frame beta chains. Rows merge per CDR3 protein into single entries with the most common DNA and genes. Counted in this sample were 210,000 or so distinct CDR3 sequences; around 6.4% of them appeared once. The ten largest account for 6.5% of the sample. The source of this sequence is a human donor in good health (CMV status not recorded). Some clones in this sample may be carry-over from other donors' samples. The rearranged segments are TRBV12-3 or TRBV12-4 and TRBJ1-2; the D gene is perhaps TRBD1, on 6 matching bases. The specimen sequenced was PBMCs. The DNA sequence is TGTGCCAGCAGCCAGGGGCAGCAGTATGGCTACACCTTC. Translated, it gives CASSQGQQYGYTF.